A selection of T cell receptor beta chains follows, all from one sample in a study of T-cell memory formation after mild COVID-19. One entry per CDR3 protein, called by TCRdb with MiXCR from the 5' RACE reads. The profile shows approximately 7,700 distinct CDR3 sequences, roughly 30% of them singletons. The sequenced material came from PBMCs or a T cell subset sorted from them (not recorded which). The receptors stem from an adult woman who had mild COVID-19 (a few samples of this study predate the infection). Cell type and time point are not known. The CDR3 runs from the conserved cysteine through the conserved F or W. Fields, in order: D gene, V gene, CDR3 protein. A D gene is named only where the DNA matches it firmly.

D gene: -
V gene: TRBV4-1
CDR3 protein: CASSQGNQPQHF

D gene: -
V gene: TRBV5-1
CDR3 protein: CASSLIGPLNEKLFF

D gene: -
V gene: TRBV20-1
CDR3 protein: CSASKLGAANGYTF

D gene: -
V gene: TRBV6-2/TRBV6-3
CDR3 protein: CASSYSTGISSYEQYF

D gene: -
V gene: TRBV20-1
CDR3 protein: CSAIHERTNQVHEQFF

D gene: TRBD2
V gene: TRBV15
CDR3 protein: CATRGKLAEPNEQFF

D gene: -
V gene: TRBV4-3
CDR3 protein: CASSQDLLTGASTDTQYF

D gene: TRBD2
V gene: TRBV7-7
CDR3 protein: CASSLVAGGDTQYF

D gene: -
V gene: TRBV19
CDR3 protein: CASSDDGGWSYNEQFF

D gene: -
V gene: TRBV7-2
CDR3 protein: CASSLATYEQYF

D gene: -
V gene: TRBV12-3/TRBV12-4
CDR3 protein: CASSLSANTQYF

D gene: TRBD2
V gene: TRBV24-1
CDR3 protein: CATSVGSGARNEQFF

D gene: -
V gene: TRBV20-1
CDR3 protein: CRAPISYEQYF

D gene: -
V gene: TRBV7-2
CDR3 protein: CASSLLPGRNTGELFF

D gene: TRBD2
V gene: TRBV27
CDR3 protein: CASSLLAGSSYEQYF

D gene: TRBD2
V gene: TRBV7-9
CDR3 protein: CASSFRTSGRVPSPYSTDTQYF